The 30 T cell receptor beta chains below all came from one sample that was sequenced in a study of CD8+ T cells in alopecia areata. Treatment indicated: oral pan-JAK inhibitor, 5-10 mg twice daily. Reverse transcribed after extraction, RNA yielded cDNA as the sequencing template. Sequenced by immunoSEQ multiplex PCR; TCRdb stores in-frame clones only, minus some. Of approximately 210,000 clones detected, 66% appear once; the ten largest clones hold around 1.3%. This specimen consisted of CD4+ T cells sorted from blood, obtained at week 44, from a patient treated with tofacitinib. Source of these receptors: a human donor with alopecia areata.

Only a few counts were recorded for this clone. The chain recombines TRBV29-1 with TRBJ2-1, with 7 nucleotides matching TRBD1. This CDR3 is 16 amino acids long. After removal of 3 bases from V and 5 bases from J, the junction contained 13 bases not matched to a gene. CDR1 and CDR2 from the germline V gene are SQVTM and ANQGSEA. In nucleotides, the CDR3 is TGCAGCGTTGAGGGTATAGAGACAGGGTCGAACAATGAGCAGTTCTTC. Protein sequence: CSVEGIETGSNNEQFF.

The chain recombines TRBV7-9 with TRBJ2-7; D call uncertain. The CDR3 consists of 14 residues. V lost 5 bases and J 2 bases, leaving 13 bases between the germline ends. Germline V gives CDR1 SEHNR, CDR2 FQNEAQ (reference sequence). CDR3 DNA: TGTGCCAGCAGCCCTCGGACGTTAACCTACGAGCAGTACTTC. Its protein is CASSPRTLTYEQYF. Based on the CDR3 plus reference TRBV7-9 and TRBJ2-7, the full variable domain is DTGVSQNPRHKITKRGQNVTFRCDPISEHNRLYWYRQTLGQGPEFLTYFQNEAQLEKSRLLSDRFSAERPKGSFSTLEIQRTEQGDSAMYLCASSPRTLTYEQYFGPGTRLTVT.

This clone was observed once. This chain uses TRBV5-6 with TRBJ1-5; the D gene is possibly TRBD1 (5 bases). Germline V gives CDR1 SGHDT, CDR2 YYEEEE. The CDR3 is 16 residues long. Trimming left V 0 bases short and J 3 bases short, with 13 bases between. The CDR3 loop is CASSLAGIGDNQPQHF. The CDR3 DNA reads TGTGCCAGCAGCTTGGCAGGGATTGGGGACAATCAGCCCCAGCATTTT.

CDR3 DNA sequence: TGTGCCTGGAGGGGGGATCGGTGGTCCGGGGAGCTGTTTTTT. Translated: CAWRGDRWSGELFF. The chain couples TRBV30 to TRBJ2-2, with D perhaps being TRBD1 or TRBD2 (5 bases each). The ends were cut back, 3 bases at V and 6 bases at J, with 14 bases in the middle. CDR1 and CDR2 (germline): GTSNPN, SVGIG (reference sequence). This CDR3 is built from 14 residues.

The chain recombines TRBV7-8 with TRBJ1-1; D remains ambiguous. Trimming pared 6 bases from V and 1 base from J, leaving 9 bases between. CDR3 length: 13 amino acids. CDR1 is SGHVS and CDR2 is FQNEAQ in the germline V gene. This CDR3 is CASSSQRNTEAFF. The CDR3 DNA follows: TGTGCCAGCAGTAGTCAGCGGAACACTGAAGCTTTCTTT.

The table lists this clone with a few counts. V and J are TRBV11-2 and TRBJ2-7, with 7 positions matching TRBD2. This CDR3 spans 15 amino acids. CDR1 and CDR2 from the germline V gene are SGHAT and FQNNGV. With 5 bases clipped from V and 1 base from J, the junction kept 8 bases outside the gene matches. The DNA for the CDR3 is TGTGCCAGCAGCGAAAGGTTTAGCGGGTCCTACGAGCAGTACTTC. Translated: CASSERFSGSYEQYF.

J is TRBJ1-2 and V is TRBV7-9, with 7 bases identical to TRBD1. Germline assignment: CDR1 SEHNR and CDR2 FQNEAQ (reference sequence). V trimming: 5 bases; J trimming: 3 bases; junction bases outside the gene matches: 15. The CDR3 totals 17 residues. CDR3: CASSVLPGTETHYGYTF. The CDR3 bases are TGTGCCAGCAGCGTACTCCCCGGGACAGAAACTCACTATGGCTACACCTTC.

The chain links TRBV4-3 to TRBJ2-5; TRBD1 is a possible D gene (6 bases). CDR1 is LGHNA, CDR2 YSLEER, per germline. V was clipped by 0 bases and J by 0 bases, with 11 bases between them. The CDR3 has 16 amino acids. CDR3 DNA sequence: TGCGCCAGCAGCCAAGATGCAGGGACAAACCAAGAGACCCAGTACTTC. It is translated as CASSQDAGTNQETQYF.

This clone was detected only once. The CDR3 nucleotides are TGTGCCTGGAGTGTAGGAGCGGGGGCGGGAGAGACCCAGTACTTC. Encoded protein: CAWSVGAGAGETQYF. This sequence joins TRBV30 and TRBJ2-5; 8 bases line up with TRBD2. The V gene end was trimmed by 0 bases and the J gene end by 4 bases; junction bases not matched to a gene: 7. Germline assignment: CDR1 GTSNPN and CDR2 SVGIG (reference sequence). The CDR3 spans 15 residues.

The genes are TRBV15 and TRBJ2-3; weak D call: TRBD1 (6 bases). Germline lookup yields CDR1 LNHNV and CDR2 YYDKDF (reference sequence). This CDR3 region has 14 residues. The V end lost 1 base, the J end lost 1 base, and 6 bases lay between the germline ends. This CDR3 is CATSRGGRTDTQYF. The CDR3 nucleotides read TGTGCCACCAGCAGAGGGGGGCGCACAGATACGCAGTATTTT.

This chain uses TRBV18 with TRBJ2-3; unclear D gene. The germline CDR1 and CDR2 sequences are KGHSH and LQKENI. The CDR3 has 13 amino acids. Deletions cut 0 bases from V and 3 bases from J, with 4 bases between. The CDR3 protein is CASSPPQTDTQYF. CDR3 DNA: TGTGCCAGCTCACCACCTCAAACAGATACGCAGTATTTT.

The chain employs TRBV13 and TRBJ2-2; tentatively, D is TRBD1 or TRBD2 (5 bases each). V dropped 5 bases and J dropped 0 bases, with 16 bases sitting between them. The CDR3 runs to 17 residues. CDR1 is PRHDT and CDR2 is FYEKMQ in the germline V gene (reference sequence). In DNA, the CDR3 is TGTGCCAGCAGCCCCCCCCCGGGGACGACGAACACCGGGGAGCTGTTTTTT. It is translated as CASSPPPGTTNTGELFF.

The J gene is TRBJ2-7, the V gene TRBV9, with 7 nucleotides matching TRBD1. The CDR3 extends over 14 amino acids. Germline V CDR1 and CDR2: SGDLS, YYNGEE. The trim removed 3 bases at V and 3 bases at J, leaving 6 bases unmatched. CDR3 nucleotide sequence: TGTGCCAGCAGCGGGCGGGCAGGGGGCTACGAGCAGTACTTC. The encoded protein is CASSGRAGGYEQYF.

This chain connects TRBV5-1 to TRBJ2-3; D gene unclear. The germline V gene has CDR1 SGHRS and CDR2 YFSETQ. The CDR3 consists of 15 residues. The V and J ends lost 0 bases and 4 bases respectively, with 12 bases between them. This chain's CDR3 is CASSLASPPPDTQYF. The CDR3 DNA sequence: TGCGCCAGCAGCTTGGCGTCTCCCCCTCCAGATACGCAGTATTTT.

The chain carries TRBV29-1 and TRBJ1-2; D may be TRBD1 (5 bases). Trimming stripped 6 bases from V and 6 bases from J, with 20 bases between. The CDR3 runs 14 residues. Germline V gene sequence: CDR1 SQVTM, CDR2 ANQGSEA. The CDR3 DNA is TGCAGCGTGGGCGGGGGACGGAAAAGAAATGGCTACACCTTC. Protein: CSVGGGRKRNGYTF.

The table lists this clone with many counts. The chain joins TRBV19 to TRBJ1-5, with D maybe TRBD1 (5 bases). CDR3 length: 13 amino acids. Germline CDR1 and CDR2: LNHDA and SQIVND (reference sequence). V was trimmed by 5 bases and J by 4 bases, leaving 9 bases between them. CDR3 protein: CASSEGTNQPQHF. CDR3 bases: TGTGCCAGTAGTGAGGGGACTAATCAGCCCCAGCATTTT.

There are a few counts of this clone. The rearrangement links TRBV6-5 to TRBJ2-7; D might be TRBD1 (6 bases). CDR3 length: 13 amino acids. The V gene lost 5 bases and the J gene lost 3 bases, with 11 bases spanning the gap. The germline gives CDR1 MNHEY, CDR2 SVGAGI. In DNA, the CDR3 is TGTGCCAGCAGTCGGACAGAGGACTACGAGCAGTACTTC. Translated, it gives CASSRTEDYEQYF.

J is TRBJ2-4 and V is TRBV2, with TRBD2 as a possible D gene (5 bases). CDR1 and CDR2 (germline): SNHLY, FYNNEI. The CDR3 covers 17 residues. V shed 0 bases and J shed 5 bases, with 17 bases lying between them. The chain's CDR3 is CASSEALPGGGENIQYF. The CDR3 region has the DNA TGTGCCAGCAGTGAAGCGCTTCCTGGAGGAGGTGAAAACATTCAGTACTTC.

CDR3: CAWATGTINTGELFF. The CDR3 bases are TGTGCCTGGGCCACAGGGACAATTAACACCGGGGAGCTGTTTTTT. The J gene is TRBJ2-2, the V gene TRBV30, with D perhaps matching TRBD1 (6 bases). This CDR3 comprises 15 residues. Germline CDR1 reads GTSNPN; CDR2 reads SVGIG (reference sequence). Deletions cut 5 bases from V and 2 bases from J, with 15 bases between.

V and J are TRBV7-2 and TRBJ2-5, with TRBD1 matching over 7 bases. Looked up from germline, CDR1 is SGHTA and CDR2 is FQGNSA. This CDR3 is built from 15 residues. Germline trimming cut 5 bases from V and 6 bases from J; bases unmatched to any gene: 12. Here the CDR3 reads CASSPWGTVPKTQYF. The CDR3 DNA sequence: TGTGCCAGCAGCCCATGGGGGACAGTCCCGAAGACCCAGTACTTC.

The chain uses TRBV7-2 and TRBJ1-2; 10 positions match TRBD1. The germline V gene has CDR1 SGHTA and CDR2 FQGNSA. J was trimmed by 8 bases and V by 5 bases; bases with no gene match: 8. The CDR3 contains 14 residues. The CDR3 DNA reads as TGTGCCAGCAGCCCCCGGACAGGGGGTGTGGGCTACACCTTC. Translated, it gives CASSPRTGGVGYTF.

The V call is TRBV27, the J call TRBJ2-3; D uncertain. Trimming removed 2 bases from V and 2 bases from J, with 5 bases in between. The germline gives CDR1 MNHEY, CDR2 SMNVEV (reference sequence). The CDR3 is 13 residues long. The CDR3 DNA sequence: TGTGCCAGCAGTTTAAGGGTCACAGATACGCAGTATTTT. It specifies CASSLRVTDTQYF.

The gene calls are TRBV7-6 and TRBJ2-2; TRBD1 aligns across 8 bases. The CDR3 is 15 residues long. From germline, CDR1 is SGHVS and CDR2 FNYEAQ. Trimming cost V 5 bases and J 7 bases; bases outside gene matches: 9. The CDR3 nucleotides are TGTGCCAGCAGCCCAGGATCAGGGGGCATCGGGGAGCTGTTTTTT. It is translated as CASSPGSGGIGELFF.

In DNA form, the CDR3 reads TGTGCCAGCAGCTTAATCACCACCGGGGAGCTGTTTTTT. As protein: CASSLITTGELFF. The rearrangement joins TRBV7-2 to TRBJ2-2; no definite D call. CDR1 is SGHTA and CDR2 is FQGNSA in the germline V gene. CDR3 length: 13 residues. Trimming cost V 2 bases and J 4 bases, with 5 bases left between them.

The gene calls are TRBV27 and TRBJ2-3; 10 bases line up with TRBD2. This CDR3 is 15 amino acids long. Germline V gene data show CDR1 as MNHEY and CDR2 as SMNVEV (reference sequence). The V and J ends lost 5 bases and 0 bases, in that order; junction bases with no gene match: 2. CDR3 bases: TGTGCCAGCAGTAAACTAGCGGGGAGCACAGATACGCAGTATTTT. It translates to CASSKLAGSTDTQYF.

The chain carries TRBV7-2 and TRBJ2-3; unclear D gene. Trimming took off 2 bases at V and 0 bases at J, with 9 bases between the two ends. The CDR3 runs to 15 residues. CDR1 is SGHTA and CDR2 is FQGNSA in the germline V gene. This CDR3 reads CASSLMAASTDTQYF. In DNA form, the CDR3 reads TGTGCCAGCAGCTTAATGGCGGCAAGCACAGATACGCAGTATTTT.

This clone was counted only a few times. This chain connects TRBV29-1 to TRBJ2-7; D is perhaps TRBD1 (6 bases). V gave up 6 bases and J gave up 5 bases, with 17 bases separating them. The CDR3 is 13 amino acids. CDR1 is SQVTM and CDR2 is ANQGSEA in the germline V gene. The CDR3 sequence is CSVTGSERDEQYF. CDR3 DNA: TGCAGCGTCACAGGGTCAGAGCGTGACGAGCAGTACTTC.

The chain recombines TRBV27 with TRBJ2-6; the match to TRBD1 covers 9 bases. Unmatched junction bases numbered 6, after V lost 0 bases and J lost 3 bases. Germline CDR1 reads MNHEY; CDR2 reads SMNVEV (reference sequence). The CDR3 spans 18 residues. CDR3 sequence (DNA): TGTGCCAGCAGTTTATCGTACAGGGGGCAAGGTGGGGCCAACGTCCTGACTTTC. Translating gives CASSLSYRGQGGANVLTF.

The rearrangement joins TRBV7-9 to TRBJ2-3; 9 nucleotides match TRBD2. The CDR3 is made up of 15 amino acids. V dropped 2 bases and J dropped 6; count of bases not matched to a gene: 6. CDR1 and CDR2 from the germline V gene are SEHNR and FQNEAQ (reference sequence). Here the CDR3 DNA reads TGTGCCAGCAGCTTATCTAGCGGGGTGGCCGATACGCAGTATTTT. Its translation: CASSLSSGVADTQYF.

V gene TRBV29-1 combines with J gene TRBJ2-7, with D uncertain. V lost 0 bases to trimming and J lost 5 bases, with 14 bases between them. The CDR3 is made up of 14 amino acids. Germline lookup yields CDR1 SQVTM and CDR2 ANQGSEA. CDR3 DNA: TGCAGCGTTGAAGAGGGTGGGCAAGGGAACGAGCAGTACTTC. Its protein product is CSVEEGGQGNEQYF.